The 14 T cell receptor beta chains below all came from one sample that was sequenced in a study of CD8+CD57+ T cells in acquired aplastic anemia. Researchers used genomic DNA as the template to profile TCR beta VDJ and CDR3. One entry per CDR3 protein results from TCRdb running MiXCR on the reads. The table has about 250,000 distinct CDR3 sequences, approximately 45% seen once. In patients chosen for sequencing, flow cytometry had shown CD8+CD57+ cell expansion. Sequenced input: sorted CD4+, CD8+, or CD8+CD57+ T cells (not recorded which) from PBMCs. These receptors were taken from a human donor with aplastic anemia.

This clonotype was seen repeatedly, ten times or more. The CDR3 nucleotides read TGTGCCAGCAGGAGGGGCTTCCAAGAGACCCAGTACTTC. This codes for CASRRGFQETQYF. V is TRBV2 and J is TRBJ2-5; D is possibly TRBD1 or TRBD2 (5 bases each). The CDR3 length is 13 residues. Germline V CDR1 and CDR2: SNHLY, FYNNEI. V was shortened by 6 bases and J by 1 base, with 9 bases between the two germline ends.

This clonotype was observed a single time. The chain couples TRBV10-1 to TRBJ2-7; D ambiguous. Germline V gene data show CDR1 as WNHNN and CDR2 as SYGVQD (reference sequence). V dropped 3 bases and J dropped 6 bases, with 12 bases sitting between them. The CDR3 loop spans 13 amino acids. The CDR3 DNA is TGCGCCAGCAGTGACAGTGGTAACCTCGAGCAGTACTTC. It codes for CASSDSGNLEQYF.

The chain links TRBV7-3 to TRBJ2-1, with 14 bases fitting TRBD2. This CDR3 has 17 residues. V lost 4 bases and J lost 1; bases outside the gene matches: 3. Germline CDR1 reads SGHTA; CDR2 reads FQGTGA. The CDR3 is CASSSGLAGGSYNEQFF. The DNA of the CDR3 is TGTGCCAGCAGCTCCGGACTAGCGGGGGGTTCCTACAATGAGCAGTTCTTC. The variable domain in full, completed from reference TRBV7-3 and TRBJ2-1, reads GAGVSQTPSNKVTEKGKYVELRCDPISGHTALYWYRQSLGQGPEFLIYFQGTGAADDSGLPNDRFFAVRPEGSVSTLKIQRTERGDSAVYLCASSSGLAGGSYNEQFFGPGTRLTVL.

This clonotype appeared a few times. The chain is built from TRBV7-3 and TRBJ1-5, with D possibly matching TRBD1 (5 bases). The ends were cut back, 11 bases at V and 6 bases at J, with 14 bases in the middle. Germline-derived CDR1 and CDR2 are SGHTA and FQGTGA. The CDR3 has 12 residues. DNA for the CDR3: TGTGCCGGGGGGGGGGGGACTCAGCCCCAGCATTTT. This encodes CAGGGGTQPQHF. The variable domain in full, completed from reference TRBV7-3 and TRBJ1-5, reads GAGVSQTPSNKVTEKGKYVELRCDPISGHTALYWYRQSLGQGPEFLIYFQGTGAADDSGLPNDRFFAVRPEGSVSTLKIQRTERGDSAVYLCAGGGGTQPQHFGDGTRLSIL.

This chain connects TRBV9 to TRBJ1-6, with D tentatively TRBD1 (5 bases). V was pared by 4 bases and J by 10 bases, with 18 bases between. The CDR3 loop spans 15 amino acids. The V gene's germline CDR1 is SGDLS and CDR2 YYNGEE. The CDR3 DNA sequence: TGTGCCAGCAGCCTACGGGACGGAGTGGAGTCACCCCTCCACTTT. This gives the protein CASSLRDGVESPLHF.

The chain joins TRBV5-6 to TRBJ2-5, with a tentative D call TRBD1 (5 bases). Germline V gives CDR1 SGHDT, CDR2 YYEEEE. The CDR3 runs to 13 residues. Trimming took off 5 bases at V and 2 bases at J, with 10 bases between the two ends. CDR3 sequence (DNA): TGTGCCAGCAGACCCGACAGTCAAGAGACCCAGTACTTC. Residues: CASRPDSQETQYF.

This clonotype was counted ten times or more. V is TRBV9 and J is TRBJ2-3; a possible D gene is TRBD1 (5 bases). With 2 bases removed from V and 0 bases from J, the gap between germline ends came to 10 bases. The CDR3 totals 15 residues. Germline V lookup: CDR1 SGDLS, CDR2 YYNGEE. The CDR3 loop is CASSVLGPSTDTQYF. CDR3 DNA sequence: TGTGCCAGCAGCGTGTTGGGGCCCAGCACAGATACGCAGTATTTT.

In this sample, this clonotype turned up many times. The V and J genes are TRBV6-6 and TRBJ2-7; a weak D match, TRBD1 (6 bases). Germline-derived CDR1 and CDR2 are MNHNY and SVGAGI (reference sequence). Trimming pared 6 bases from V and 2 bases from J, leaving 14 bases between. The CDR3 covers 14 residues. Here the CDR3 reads CASRYQGQTYEQYF. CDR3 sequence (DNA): TGTGCCAGCAGATACCAGGGACAAACCTACGAGCAGTACTTC.

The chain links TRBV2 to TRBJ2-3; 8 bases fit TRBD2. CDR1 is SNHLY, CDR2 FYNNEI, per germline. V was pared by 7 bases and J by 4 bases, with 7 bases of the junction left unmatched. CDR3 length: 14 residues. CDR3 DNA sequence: TGTGCCAGCATTCTTCGGGAGGGTTCAGATACGCAGTATTTT. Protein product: CASILREGSDTQYF.

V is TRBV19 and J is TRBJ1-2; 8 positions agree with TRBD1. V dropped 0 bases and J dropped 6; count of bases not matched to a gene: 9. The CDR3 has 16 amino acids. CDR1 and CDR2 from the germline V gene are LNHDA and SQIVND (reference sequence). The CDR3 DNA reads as TGTGCCAGTAGTATAGATCGACCCGGGACAGGAAATGGCTACACCTTC. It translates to CASSIDRPGTGNGYTF.

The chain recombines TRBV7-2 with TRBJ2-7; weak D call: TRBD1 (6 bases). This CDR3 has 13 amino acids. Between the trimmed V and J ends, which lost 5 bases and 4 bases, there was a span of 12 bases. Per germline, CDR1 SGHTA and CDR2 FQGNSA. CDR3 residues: CASSTRQDYEQYF. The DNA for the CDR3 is TGTGCCAGCAGCACCCGACAGGATTACGAGCAGTACTTC. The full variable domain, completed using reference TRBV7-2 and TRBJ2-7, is GAGVSQSPSNKVTEKGKDVELRCDPISGHTALYWYRQSLGQGLEFLIYFQGNSAPDKSGLPSDRFSAERTGGSVSTLTIQRTQQEDSAVYLCASSTRQDYEQYFGPGTRLTVT.

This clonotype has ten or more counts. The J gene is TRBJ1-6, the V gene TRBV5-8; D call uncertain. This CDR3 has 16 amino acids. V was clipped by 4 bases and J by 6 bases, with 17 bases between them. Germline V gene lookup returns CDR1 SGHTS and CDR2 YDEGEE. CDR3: CASSHKLGFGNSPLHF. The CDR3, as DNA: TGTGCCAGCAGCCACAAATTGGGATTTGGTAATTCACCCCTCCACTTT. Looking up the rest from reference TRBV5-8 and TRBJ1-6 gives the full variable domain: EAGVTQSPTHLIKTRGQQATLRCSPISGHTSVYWYQQALGLGLQFLLWYDEGEERNRGNFPPRFSGRQFPNYSSELNVNALELEDSALYLCASSHKLGFGNSPLHFGNGTRLTVT.

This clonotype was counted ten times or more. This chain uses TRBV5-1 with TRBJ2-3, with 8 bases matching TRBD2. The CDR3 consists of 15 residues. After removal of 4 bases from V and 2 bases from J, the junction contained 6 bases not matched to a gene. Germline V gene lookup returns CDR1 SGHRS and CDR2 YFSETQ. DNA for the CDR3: TGCGCCAGCAGCCTCACTAGCGGCAACACAGATACGCAGTATTTT. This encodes CASSLTSGNTDTQYF.

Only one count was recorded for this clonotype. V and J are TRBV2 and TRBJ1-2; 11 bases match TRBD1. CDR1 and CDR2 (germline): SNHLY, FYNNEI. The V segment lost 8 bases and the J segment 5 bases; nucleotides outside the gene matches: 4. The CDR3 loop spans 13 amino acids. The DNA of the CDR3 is TGTGCCAGCTGGGACAGGGGGAGATATGGCTACACCTTC. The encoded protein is CASWDRGRYGYTF.